This entry is about one T cell receptor (beta chain). In the authors' workflow: Reference gene primer amplification in the assay estimated nucleated cell counts. This table comes from immunoSEQ multiplex PCR, and its TCRdb copy is limited to in-frame clones, with some not included. The V and J calls and clone size were taken over from that table, and D and trimming were inferred from the DNA. The sample yields hundreds of thousands of clones, around nine tenths seen once. Germline V gene sequence: CDR1 KGHDR, CDR2 SFDVKD. V lost 4 bases and J lost 5, with 19 bases in between. This CDR3 comprises 17 residues. The data are from a study of blood T cell repertoires in COVID-19. At the level of the study: Italy, Spain and the United States were the sources of the convalescent and acute COVID-19 samples. Sample material is recorded as cDNA or gDNA derived from T cells, B-cell-depleted T cells, or PBMCs.

Seattle patient enrollment occurred during active infection, with longitudinal follow-up thereafter. This sequence joins TRBV24-1 and TRBJ1-4; D possibly corresponds to TRBD1 (6 bases). This clonotype originated in a woman aged 70-85 years with COVID-19, enrolled during active disease. Source material: peripheral blood. CDR3 sequence (DNA): TGTGCCACCAGTGACCCGCGGGGGGGGACACCGAATGAAAAACTGTTTTTT. Its translation: CATSDPRGGTPNEKLFF.